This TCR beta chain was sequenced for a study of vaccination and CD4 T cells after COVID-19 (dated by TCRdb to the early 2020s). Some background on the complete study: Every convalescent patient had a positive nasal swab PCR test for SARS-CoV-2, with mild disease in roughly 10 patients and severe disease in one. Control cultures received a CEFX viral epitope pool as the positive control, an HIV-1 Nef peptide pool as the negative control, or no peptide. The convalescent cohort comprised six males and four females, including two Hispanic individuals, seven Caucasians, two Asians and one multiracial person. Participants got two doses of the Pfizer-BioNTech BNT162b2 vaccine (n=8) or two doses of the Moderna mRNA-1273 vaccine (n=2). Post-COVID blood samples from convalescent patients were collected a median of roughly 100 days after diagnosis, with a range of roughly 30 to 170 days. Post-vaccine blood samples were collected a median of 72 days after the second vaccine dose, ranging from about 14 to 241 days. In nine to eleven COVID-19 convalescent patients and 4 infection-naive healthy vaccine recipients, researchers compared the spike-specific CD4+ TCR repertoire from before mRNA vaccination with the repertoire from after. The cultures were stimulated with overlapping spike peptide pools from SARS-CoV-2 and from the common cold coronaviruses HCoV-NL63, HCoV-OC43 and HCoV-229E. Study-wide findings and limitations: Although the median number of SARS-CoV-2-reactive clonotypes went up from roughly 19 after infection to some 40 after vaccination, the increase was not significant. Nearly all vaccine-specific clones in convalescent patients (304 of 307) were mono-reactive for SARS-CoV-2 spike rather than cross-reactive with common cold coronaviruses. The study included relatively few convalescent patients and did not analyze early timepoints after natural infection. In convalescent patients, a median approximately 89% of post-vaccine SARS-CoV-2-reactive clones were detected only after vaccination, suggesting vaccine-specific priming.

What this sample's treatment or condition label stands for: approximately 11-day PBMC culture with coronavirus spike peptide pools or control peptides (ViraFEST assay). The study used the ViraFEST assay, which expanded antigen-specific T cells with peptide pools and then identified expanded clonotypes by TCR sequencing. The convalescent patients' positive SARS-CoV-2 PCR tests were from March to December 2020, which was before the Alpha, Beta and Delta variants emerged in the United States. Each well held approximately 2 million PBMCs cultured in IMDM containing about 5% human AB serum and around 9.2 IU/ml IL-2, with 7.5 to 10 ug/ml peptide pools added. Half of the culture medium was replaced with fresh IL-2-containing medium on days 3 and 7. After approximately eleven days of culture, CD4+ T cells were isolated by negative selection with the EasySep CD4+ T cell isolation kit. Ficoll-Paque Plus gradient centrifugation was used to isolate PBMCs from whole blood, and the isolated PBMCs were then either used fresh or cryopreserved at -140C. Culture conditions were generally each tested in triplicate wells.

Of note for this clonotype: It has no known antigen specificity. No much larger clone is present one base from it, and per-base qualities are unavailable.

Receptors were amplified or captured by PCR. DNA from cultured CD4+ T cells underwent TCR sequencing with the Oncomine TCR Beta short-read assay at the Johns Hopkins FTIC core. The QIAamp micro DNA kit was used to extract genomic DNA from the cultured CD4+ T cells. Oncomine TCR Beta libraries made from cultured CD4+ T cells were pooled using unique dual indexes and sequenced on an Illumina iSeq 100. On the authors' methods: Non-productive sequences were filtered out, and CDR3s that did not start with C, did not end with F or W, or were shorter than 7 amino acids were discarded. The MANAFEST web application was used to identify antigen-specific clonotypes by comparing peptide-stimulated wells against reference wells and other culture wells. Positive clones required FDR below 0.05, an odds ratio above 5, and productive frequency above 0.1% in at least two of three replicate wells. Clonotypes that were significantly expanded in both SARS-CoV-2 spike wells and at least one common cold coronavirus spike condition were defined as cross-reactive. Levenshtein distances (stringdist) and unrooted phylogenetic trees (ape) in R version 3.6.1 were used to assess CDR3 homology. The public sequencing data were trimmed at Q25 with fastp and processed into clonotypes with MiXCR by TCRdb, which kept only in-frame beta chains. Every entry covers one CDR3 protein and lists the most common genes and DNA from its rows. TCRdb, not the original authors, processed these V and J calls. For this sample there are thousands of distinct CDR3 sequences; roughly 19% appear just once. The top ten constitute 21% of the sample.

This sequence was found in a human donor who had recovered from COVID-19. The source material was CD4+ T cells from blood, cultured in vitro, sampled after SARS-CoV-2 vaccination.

The DNA is TGCGCCAGCAGCCAAGAATTGAGCGGCGAGTCTCGTGTCAAGCAGTACTTC. This codes for CASSQELSGESRVKQYF. The rearranged segments are TRBV4-3 and TRBJ2-7, with TRBD2 tentatively as D gene (5 bases match). Trimming costs V 0 bases and J 8 bases, and their ends lie 23 bases apart. CDR1 and CDR2 are drawn from the germline V gene: LGHNA, YSLEER. The CDR3 starts with the cysteine, ends with the phenylalanine, and has 17 residues. Only CDR3 DNA is held: 51 bases, read in frame from base 1.